These T cell receptor beta chains were read from a single sample in a study of blood T cell repertoires in COVID-19. Sequencing was performed with immunoSEQ multiplex PCR; in TCRdb, only in-frame clones are kept and a portion is missing. The table shows tens of thousands of clones, with 80% to 90% occurring only once. The sequenced sample consisted of peripheral blood. The source of these receptors is an elderly woman with active or convalescent COVID-19. Both conserved end residues are part of each CDR3. Each record gives: V gene, D gene, clone size, J gene, CDR3 protein, CDR3 DNA. A D gene is named only where the DNA matches it firmly. Size is omitted from some rows. Given values are once, few, many or a class for expanded clones.

>TRBV29-1|.|.|TRBJ1-2
CSVVGGYGYTF
TGCAGCGTTGTAGGGGGTTACGGCTACACCTTC
>TRBV7-2|TRBD1|.|TRBJ1-2
CASSSLQGWGYGYTF
TGTGCCAGCAGCTCCCTACAGGGGTGGGGCTATGGCTACACCTTC
>TRBV18|TRBD1|.|TRBJ2-1
CASSNLTPGQGAGNEQFF
TGTGCCAGTTCGAACTTAACCCCGGGACAGGGGGCTGGGAATGAGCAGTTCTTC
>TRBV7-9|.|.|TRBJ2-1
CASSLSSGVSYNEQFF
TGTGCCAGCAGCTTAAGTAGCGGCGTTTCCTACAATGAGCAGTTCTTC
>TRBV9|TRBD2|few|TRBJ2-1
CASSVGRAGGYNEQFF
TGTGCCAGCAGCGTAGGACGGGCGGGAGGCTACAATGAGCAGTTCTTC
>TRBV25-1|TRBD1|.|TRBJ1-3
CASSEDRGGSGNTIYF
TGTGCCAGCAGTGAGGACAGGGGCGGCTCTGGAAACACCATATATTTT
>TRBV7-9|.|.|TRBJ1-1
CASSLARMTATVIQTEAFF
TGTGCCAGCAGCTTAGCCCGAATGACCGCGACAGTGATTCAGACTGAAGCTTTCTTT
>TRBV6-5|TRBD1|.|TRBJ1-3
CASSQRTGGSTIYF
TGTGCCAGCAGCCAAAGGACAGGGGGATCCACCATATATTTT
>TRBV19|TRBD1|.|TRBJ1-5
CASGDRGSNQPQHF
TGTGCCAGCGGGGACAGGGGAAGCAATCAGCCCCAGCATTTT
>TRBV12-3/TRBV12-4|.|.|TRBJ1-2
CASSLQDNYGYTF
TGTGCCAGCAGTTTACAGGATAACTATGGCTACACCTTC
>TRBV6-2/TRBV6-3|.|.|TRBJ2-5
CASSYSSIVETQYF
TGTGCCAGCAGTTACTCGTCGATAGTGGAGACCCAGTACTTC
>TRBV4-2|TRBD2|once|TRBJ2-3
CASSLFAGGSRTDTQYF
TGTGCCAGCAGCCTCTTTGCGGGGGGGTCGCGCACAGATACGCAGTATTTT
>TRBV4-1|.|.|TRBJ2-2
CASSQGVAGPRGTGELFF
TGCGCCAGCAGCCAAGGCGTGGCGGGGCCCCGGGGAACCGGGGAGCTGTTTTTT
>TRBV9|TRBD1|.|TRBJ2-2
CASSDSPTGGARGTGELFF
TGTGCCAGCAGCGATTCCCCTACAGGGGGCGCGCGAGGAACCGGGGAGCTGTTTTTT
>TRBV7-3|.|.|TRBJ2-7
CASSLAPDTGEQYF
TGTGCCAGCAGCTTAGCTCCGGATACAGGAGAGCAGTACTTC
>TRBV11-3|.|once|TRBJ2-3
CASSIQTDTQYF
TGTGCCAGCAGCATCCAAACAGATACGCAGTATTTT
>TRBV2|.|.|TRBJ2-4
CATGFSGQNIQYF
TGTGCCACCGGTTTTAGCGGACAAAACATTCAGTACTTC
>TRBV14|.|.|TRBJ2-7
CASSLQPGPYEQYF
TGTGCCAGCAGCCTCCAGCCAGGCCCCTACGAGCAGTACTTC